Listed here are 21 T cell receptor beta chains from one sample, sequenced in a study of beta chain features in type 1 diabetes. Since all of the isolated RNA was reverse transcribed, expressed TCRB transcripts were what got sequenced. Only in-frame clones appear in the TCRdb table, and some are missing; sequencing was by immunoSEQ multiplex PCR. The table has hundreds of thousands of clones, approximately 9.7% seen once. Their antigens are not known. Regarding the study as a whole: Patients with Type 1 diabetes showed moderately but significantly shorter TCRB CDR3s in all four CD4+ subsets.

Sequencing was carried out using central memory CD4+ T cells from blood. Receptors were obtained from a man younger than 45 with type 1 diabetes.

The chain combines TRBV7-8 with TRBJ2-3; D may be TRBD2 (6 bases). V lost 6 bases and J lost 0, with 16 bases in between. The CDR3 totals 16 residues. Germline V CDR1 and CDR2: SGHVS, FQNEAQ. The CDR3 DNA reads TGTGCCAGCAGTTCCCGTTTCGGGAGTAGCACAGATACGCAGTATTTT. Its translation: CASSSRFGSSTDTQYF.

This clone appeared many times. CDR3 amino acids: CASSYETGTGGQAFF. The CDR3 DNA reads as TGTGCCAGCTCTTATGAAACCGGGACAGGCGGACAAGCTTTCTTT. This chain links TRBV18 with TRBJ1-1, with 8 bases fitting TRBD1. The junction had 15 bases not matched to a gene; V was cut back by 6 bases and J by 9 bases. This CDR3 has 15 residues. Per germline, CDR1 KGHSH and CDR2 LQKENI. Supplemented by reference TRBV18 and TRBJ1-1, the full variable domain reads NAGVMQNPRHLVRRRGQEARLRCSPMKGHSHVYWYRQLPEEGLKFMVYLQKENIIDESGMPKERFSAEFPKEGPSILRIQQVVRGDSAAYFCASSYETGTGGQAFFGQGTRLTVV.

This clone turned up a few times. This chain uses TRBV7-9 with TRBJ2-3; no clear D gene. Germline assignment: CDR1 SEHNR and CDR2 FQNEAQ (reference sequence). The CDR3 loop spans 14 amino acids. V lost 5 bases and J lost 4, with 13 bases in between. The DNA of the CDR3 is TGTGCCAGCAGCAACCGGGCCGGCGCAGATACGCAGTATTTT. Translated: CASSNRAGADTQYF.

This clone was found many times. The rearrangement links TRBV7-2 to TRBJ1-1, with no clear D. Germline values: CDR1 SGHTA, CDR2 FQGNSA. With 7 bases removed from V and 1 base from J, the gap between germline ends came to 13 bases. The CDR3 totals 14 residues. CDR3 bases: TGTGCCAGCAAGGAGGGCTCCTCGAACACTGAAGCTTTCTTT. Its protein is CASKEGSSNTEAFF.

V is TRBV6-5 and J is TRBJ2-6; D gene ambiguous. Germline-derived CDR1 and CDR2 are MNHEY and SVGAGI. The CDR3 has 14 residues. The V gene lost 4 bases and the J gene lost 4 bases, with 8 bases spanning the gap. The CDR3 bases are TGTGCCAGCAGTTTGAGGTCCGGGGCCAACGTCCTGACTTTC. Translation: CASSLRSGANVLTF.

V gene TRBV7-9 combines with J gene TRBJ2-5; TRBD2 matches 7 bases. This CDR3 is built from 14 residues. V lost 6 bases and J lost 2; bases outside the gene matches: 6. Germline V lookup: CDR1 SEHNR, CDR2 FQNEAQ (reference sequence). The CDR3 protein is CASRQPGLQETQYF. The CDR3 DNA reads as TGTGCCAGCAGACAGCCGGGACTACAAGAGACCCAGTACTTC.

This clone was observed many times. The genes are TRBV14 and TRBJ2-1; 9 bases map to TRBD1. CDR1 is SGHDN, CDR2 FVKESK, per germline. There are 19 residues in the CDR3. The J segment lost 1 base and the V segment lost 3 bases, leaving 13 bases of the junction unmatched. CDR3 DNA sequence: TGTGCCAGCAGCCACGGTTCGGACAGGGGCCGCCGATCCTACAATGAGCAGTTCTTC. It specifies CASSHGSDRGRRSYNEQFF. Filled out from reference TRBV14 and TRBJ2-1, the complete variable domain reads EAGVTQFPSHSVIEKGQTVTLRCDPISGHDNLYWYRRVMGKEIKFLLHFVKESKQDESGMPNNRFLAERTGGTYSTLKVQPAELEDSGVYFCASSHGSDRGRRSYNEQFFGPGTRLTVL.

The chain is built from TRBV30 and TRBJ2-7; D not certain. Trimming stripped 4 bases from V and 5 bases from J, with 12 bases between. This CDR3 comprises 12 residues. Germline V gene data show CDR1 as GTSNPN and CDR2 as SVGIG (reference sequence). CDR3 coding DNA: TGTGCCTGGACCCGGAATCCCCACGAGCAGTACTTC. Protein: CAWTRNPHEQYF.

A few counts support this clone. This CDR3 reads CASSLQGVHEQYF. The CDR3 region has the DNA TGTGCCAGCAGCTTGCAGGGGGTCCACGAGCAGTACTTC. The J gene is TRBJ2-7, the V gene TRBV5-6; 7 nucleotides align to TRBD1. The CDR3 has 13 residues. CDR1 and CDR2 from the germline V gene are SGHDT and YYEEEE. V shed 1 base, J shed 5 bases, and the junction held 3 bases outside the gene matches. The full variable domain, rest sourced from reference TRBV5-6 and TRBJ2-7, is DAGVTQSPTHLIKTRGQQVTLRCSPKSGHDTVSWYQQALGQGPQFIFQYYEEEERQRGNFPDRFSGHQFPNYSSELNVNALLLGDSALYLCASSLQGVHEQYFGPGTRLTVT.

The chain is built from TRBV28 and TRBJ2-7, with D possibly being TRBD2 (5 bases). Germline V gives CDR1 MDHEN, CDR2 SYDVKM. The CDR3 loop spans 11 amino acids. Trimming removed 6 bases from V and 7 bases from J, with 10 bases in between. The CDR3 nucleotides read TGTGCCAGCAGCCTCCGGGAAGAGCAGTACTTC. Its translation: CASSLREEQYF.

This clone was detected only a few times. The CDR3, as DNA: TGCAGCGTTGAAGATAAAGGTTCAGGGATGGGACAGCCCCAGCATTTT. Protein sequence: CSVEDKGSGMGQPQHF. The chain has TRBV29-1 and TRBJ1-5; tentatively, D is TRBD1 (5 bases). The CDR3 totals 16 residues. V shed 0 bases and J shed 7 bases, with 19 bases lying between them. Germline V gene lookup returns CDR1 SQVTM and CDR2 ANQGSEA.

The CDR3 region is CSAGDDRLFF. CDR3 coding DNA: TGCAGTGCCGGGGACGACAGACTGTTTTTT. The chain is built from TRBV20-1 and TRBJ1-4, with a weak D call TRBD1 (5 bases). CDR1 is DFQATT, CDR2 SNEGSKA, per germline (reference sequence). The germline V and J ends were trimmed by 6 bases and 13 bases, with 12 bases remaining between them. The CDR3 totals 10 residues.

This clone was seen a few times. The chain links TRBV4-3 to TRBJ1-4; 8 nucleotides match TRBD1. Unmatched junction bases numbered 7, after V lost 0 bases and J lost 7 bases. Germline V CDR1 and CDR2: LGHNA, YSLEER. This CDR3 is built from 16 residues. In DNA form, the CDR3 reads TGCGCCAGCAGCCAAGACCTCGACAGGGGTACTGAAAAACTGTTTTTT. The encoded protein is CASSQDLDRGTEKLFF.

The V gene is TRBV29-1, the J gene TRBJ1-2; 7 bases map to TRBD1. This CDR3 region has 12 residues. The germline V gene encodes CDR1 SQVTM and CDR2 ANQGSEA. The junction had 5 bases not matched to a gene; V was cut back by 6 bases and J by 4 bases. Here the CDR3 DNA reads TGCAGCGTAGACAGGGCCCGCTATGGCTACACCTTC. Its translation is CSVDRARYGYTF.

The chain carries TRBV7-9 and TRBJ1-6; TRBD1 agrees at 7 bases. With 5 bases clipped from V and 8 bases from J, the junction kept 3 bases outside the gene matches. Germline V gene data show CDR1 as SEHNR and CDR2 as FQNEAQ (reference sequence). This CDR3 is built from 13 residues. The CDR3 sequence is CASSDRVYSPLHF. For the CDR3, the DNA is TGTGCCAGCAGCGACAGGGTTTATTCACCCCTCCACTTT.

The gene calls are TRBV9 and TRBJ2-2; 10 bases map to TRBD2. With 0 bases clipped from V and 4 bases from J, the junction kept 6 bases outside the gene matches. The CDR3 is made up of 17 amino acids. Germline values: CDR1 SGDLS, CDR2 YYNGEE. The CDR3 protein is CASSVGVAGGFTGELFF. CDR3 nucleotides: TGTGCCAGCAGCGTAGGGGTAGCGGGGGGCTTCACCGGGGAGCTGTTTTTT.

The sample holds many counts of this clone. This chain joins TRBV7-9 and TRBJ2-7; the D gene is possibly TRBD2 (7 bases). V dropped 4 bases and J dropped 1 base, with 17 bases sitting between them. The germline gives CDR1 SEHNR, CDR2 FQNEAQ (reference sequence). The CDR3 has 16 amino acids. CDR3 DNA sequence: TGTGCCAGCAGCTCCCCTGCGGGGGCCATTTCCTACGAGCAGTACTTC. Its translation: CASSSPAGAISYEQYF.

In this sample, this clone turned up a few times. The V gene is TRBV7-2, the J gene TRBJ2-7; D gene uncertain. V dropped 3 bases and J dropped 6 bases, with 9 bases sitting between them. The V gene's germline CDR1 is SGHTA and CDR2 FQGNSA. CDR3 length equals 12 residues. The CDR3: CASSFFIGEQYF. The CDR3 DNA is TGTGCCAGCAGCTTTTTTATTGGCGAGCAGTACTTC.

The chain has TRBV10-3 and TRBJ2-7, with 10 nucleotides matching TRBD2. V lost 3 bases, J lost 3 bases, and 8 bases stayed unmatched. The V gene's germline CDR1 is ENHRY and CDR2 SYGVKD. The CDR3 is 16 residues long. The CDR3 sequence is CAISDSERGGVYEQYF. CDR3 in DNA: TGTGCCATCAGTGATTCTGAGCGGGGGGGCGTCTACGAGCAGTACTTC.

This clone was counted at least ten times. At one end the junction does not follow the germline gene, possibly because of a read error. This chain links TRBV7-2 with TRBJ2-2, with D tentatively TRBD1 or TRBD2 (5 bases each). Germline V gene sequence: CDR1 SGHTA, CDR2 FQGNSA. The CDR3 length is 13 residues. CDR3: CASSLGSRRDLFF. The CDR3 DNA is TGTGCCAGCAGCTTAGGGTCTCGAAGGGACCTGTTTTTT.

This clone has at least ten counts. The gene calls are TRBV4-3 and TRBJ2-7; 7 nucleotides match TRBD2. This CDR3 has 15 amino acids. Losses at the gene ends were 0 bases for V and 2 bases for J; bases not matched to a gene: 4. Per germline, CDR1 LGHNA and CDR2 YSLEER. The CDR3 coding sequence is TGCGCCAGCAGCCAAGACAAGGCGGGGGCCTACGAGCAGTACTTC. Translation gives CASSQDKAGAYEQYF.